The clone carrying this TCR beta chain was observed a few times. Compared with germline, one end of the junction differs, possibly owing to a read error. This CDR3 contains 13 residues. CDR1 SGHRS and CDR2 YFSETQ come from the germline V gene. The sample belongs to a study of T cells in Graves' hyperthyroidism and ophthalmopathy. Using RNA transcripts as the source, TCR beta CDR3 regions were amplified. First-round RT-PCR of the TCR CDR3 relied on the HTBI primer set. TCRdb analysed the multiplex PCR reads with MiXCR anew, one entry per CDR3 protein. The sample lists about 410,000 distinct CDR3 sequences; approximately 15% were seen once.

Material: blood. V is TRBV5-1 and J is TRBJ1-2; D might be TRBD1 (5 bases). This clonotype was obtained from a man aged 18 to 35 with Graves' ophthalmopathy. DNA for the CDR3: TGCGCAAGCAGCTTTGGGACGGCCTATGGCTACACCTTC. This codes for CASSFGTAYGYTF.